These 24 T cell receptor beta chains came from one sample sequenced in a study of shared clonotypes between healthy human individuals. This table comes from immunoSEQ multiplex PCR, and its TCRdb copy is limited to in-frame clones, with some not included. In the table there are roughly 2 million clones, roughly 96% of which are singletons. The sequenced material came from naive CD4+ T cells sorted from blood. Specified subset: CD45RA+ positively selected. The source is a man aged 18 to 35 in good health.

This clone was seen a single time. The V call is TRBV9, the J call TRBJ2-5; D may be TRBD2 (5 bases). V was clipped by 4 bases and J by 3 bases, with 13 bases between them. Germline V gene lookup returns CDR1 SGDLS and CDR2 YYNGEE. This CDR3 is built from 14 residues. CDR3 nucleotides: TGTGCCAGCAGCTCAGAGGGCGGCAAAGAGACCCAGTACTTC. It specifies CASSSEGGKETQYF.

The chain links TRBV11-3 to TRBJ1-1; D gene uncertain. The length of the CDR3 is 14 residues. Deletions cut 5 bases from V and 1 base from J, with 11 bases between. Germline assignment: CDR1 SGHNT and CDR2 YENEEA. CDR3 protein: CASSPWPRNTEAFF. CDR3 sequence (DNA): TGTGCCAGCAGCCCCTGGCCGCGGAACACTGAAGCTTTCTTT.

This clone was recorded only once. This chain links TRBV10-3 with TRBJ1-2, with TRBD1 as a possible D gene (5 bases). CDR3 length equals 13 residues. The V end lost 8 bases, the J end lost 0 bases, and 10 bases lay between the germline ends. Germline lookup yields CDR1 ENHRY and CDR2 SYGVKD. The CDR3 bases are TGTGCCATCGGGAGGGGAGCTAACTATGGCTACACCTTC. This codes for CAIGRGANYGYTF.

V is TRBV4-3 and J is TRBJ1-3, with D possibly matching TRBD1 (5 bases). V was shortened by 0 bases and J by 4 bases, with 13 bases between the two germline ends. This CDR3 has 16 amino acids. Looked up from germline, CDR1 is LGHNA and CDR2 is YSLEER. The CDR3 reads CASSQDDSTLGNTIYF. CDR3 nucleotide sequence: TGCGCCAGCAGCCAAGACGACAGTACCTTAGGAAACACCATATATTTT.

The chain couples TRBV27 to TRBJ2-7; D remains ambiguous. Trimming left V 3 bases short and J 1 base short, with 10 bases between. The germline V gene has CDR1 MNHEY and CDR2 SMNVEV (reference sequence). CDR3 length equals 14 residues. The CDR3 coding sequence is TGTGCCAGCAGTTTGGGTCGGGCTTCCTACGAGCAGTACTTC. Its translation: CASSLGRASYEQYF.

The chain is built from TRBV25-1 and TRBJ2-5; 12 bases fit TRBD1. V gave up 7 bases and J gave up 4 bases; unmatched junction bases: 4. This CDR3 region has 14 residues. Per germline, CDR1 MGHDK and CDR2 SYGVNS. Written as DNA, the CDR3 is TGTGCCAGCACCGGGACAGGGGGCCTAGAGACCCAGTACTTC. Protein sequence: CASTGTGGLETQYF.

The genes are TRBV7-2 and TRBJ2-2; 7 bases agree with TRBD2. Germline lookup yields CDR1 SGHTA and CDR2 FQGNSA. The CDR3 contains 14 residues. Unmatched junction bases numbered 7, after V lost 5 bases and J lost 7 bases. CDR3 bases: TGTGCCAGCAGCGCCTGGGGAGGGAGCGGGGAGCTGTTTTTT. Its protein is CASSAWGGSGELFF. Looking up the rest from reference TRBV7-2 and TRBJ2-2 gives the full variable domain: GAGVSQSPSNKVTEKGKDVELRCDPISGHTALYWYRQSLGQGLEFLIYFQGNSAPDKSGLPSDRFSAERTGGSVSTLTIQRTQQEDSAVYLCASSAWGGSGELFFGEGSRLTVL.

Here the CDR3 reads CAISEYGVTAGNTIYF. CDR3 DNA: TGTGCCATCAGTGAATATGGCGTAACCGCTGGAAACACCATATATTTT. This chain uses TRBV10-3 with TRBJ1-3; D uncertain. With 3 bases removed from V and 2 bases from J, the gap between germline ends came to 14 bases. The CDR3 runs to 16 residues. Germline CDR1 ENHRY, CDR2 SYGVKD.

The rearrangement joins TRBV19 to TRBJ2-7; 8 nucleotides agree with TRBD1. The CDR3 extends over 13 amino acids. CDR1 LNHDA and CDR2 SQIVND come from the germline V gene (reference sequence). Losses at the gene ends were 6 bases for V and 5 bases for J; bases not matched to a gene: 6. The chain's CDR3 is CASSPDRAHEQYF. The CDR3 DNA follows: TGTGCCAGTAGCCCGGACAGGGCCCACGAGCAGTACTTC.

The J gene is TRBJ1-2, the V gene TRBV6-1; no clear D gene. The V gene's germline CDR1 is MNHNS and CDR2 SASEGT. Trimming pared 2 bases from V and 2 bases from J, leaving 15 bases between. This CDR3 is built from 16 residues. The CDR3 protein is CASSESAGVTNYGYTF. CDR3 nucleotides: TGTGCCAGCAGTGAATCAGCTGGGGTTACCAACTATGGCTACACCTTC.

This clone has only one observation. The V and J genes are TRBV30 and TRBJ1-1; D might be TRBD1 (6 bases). The germline gives CDR1 GTSNPN, CDR2 SVGIG (reference sequence). The CDR3 length is 14 residues. Between the trimmed V and J ends, which lost 0 bases and 6 bases, there was a span of 14 bases. DNA of the CDR3: TGTGCCTGGAGTGTACAAGGGGGGAAGGCTGAAGCTTTCTTT. Translation gives CAWSVQGGKAEAFF.

The chain carries TRBV5-1 and TRBJ2-1; 11 bases are shared with TRBD2. The CDR3 spans 15 residues. The V segment lost 4 bases and the J segment 4 bases; nucleotides outside the gene matches: 4. Per the germline V gene, CDR1 is SGHRS and CDR2 is YFSETQ. CDR3 protein: CASSPLAGEYNEQFF. CDR3 DNA: TGCGCCAGCAGCCCACTAGCGGGAGAATACAATGAGCAGTTCTTC. The complete variable domain, with remaining parts taken from reference TRBV5-1 and TRBJ2-1, reads KAGVTQTPRYLIKTRGQQVTLSCSPISGHRSVSWYQQTPGQGLQFLFEYFSETQRNKGNFPGRFSGRQFSNSRSEMNVSTLELGDSALYLCASSPLAGEYNEQFFGPGTRLTVL.

Only one count was recorded for this clone. The chain's CDR3 is CASSQMRETQYF. The CDR3 DNA sequence: TGTGCCAGCAGCCAAATGCGGGAGACCCAGTACTTC. The chain combines TRBV5-6 with TRBJ2-5; D unclear. In germline, CDR1 is SGHDT, CDR2 YYEEEE. V dropped 4 bases and J dropped 5 bases, with 9 bases sitting between them. The CDR3 runs 12 residues.

The chain combines TRBV5-8 with TRBJ1-3; D perhaps matches TRBD1 (6 bases). V was trimmed by 2 bases and J by 0 bases, leaving 15 bases between them. The CDR3 is made up of 17 amino acids. Germline CDR1 reads SGHTS; CDR2 reads YDEGEE. The CDR3 loop is CASSFRGQRNSGNTIYF. In DNA form, the CDR3 reads TGTGCCAGCAGCTTTCGAGGACAGCGGAACTCTGGAAACACCATATATTTT.

The J gene is TRBJ1-4, the V gene TRBV5-1, with 7 bases matching TRBD1. Trimming at V came to 5 bases and at J to 5 bases, leaving 12 bases not matched to a gene. Germline assignment: CDR1 SGHRS and CDR2 YFSETQ. CDR3 length equals 16 residues. This chain's CDR3 is CASRPGQAGGNEKLFF. For the CDR3, the DNA is TGCGCCAGCAGACCCGGACAGGCGGGGGGAAATGAAAAACTGTTTTTT.

In this sample, this clone turned up once. The chain couples TRBV6-1 to TRBJ1-2; D possibly corresponds to TRBD1 (6 bases). CDR3 length: 17 residues. Germline CDR1 is MNHNS and CDR2 is SASEGT. The V end lost 2 bases, the J end lost 4 bases, and 20 bases lay between the germline ends. In DNA form, the CDR3 reads TGTGCCAGCAGTGAATCCTTCAGTGGGGGGCCCGTCTATGGCTACACCTTC. As protein: CASSESFSGGPVYGYTF.

A note on this clone: Other nucleotide sequences in the sample specify the same CDR3. This chain connects TRBV6-5 to TRBJ1-4, with D perhaps TRBD1 (6 bases). CDR1 is MNHEY and CDR2 is SVGAGI in the germline V gene. CDR3 size: 14 residues. Trimming removed 4 bases at V and 7 bases at J, with 13 bases between. The CDR3 nucleotides read TGTGCCAGCAGTTCGGGGGGCTTAGGTGAAAAACTGTTTTTT. Translation gives CASSSGGLGEKLFF.

J is TRBJ1-1 and V is TRBV18; the D is unclear. The CDR3 spans 15 residues. Germline V gene sequence: CDR1 KGHSH, CDR2 LQKENI. With 3 bases removed from V and 3 bases from J, the gap between germline ends came to 14 bases. CDR3: CASSPHKGLYTEAFF. The CDR3 coding sequence is TGTGCCAGCTCACCGCATAAGGGATTGTACACTGAAGCTTTCTTT.

The chain joins TRBV5-1 to TRBJ1-2; TRBD1 matches at 9 bases. Germline values: CDR1 SGHRS, CDR2 YFSETQ. The CDR3 has 17 amino acids. V gave up 0 bases and J gave up 5 bases; unmatched junction bases: 11. The CDR3 region is CASSLEVGQGPVYGYTF. The CDR3 DNA reads as TGCGCCAGCAGCTTGGAGGTGGGACAGGGACCTGTGTATGGCTACACCTTC.

Remarks on this clone: Other DNA sequences within the sample encode an identical CDR3. The genes are TRBV5-6 and TRBJ2-5; 7 bases fit TRBD1. CDR1 SGHDT and CDR2 YYEEEE come from the germline V gene. J was trimmed by 1 base and V by 0 bases; bases with no gene match: 3. The CDR3 runs to 15 residues. The CDR3, as DNA: TGTGCCAGCAGCTTGGTAGACAGGGTCCAAGAGACCCAGTACTTC. This translates into CASSLVDRVQETQYF.

Comments on this clone: The sample has other DNA sequences that encode this CDR3 too. The rearrangement joins TRBV10-1 to TRBJ1-1; weak D call: TRBD1 (6 bases). Trimming cost V 6 bases and J 1 base, with 9 bases left between them. The length of the CDR3 is 13 residues. Germline CDR1 is WNHNN and CDR2 is SYGVQD (reference sequence). This chain's CDR3 is CASSRQENTEAFF. CDR3 DNA: TGCGCCAGCAGCCGACAGGAGAACACTGAAGCTTTCTTT.

The V gene is TRBV6-6, the J gene TRBJ1-6; 7 nucleotides agree with TRBD1. The CDR3 totals 16 residues. The junction had 5 bases not matched to a gene; V was cut back by 6 bases and J by 0 bases. Germline V lookup: CDR1 MNHNY, CDR2 SVGAGI (reference sequence). The CDR3 loop is CASRSHRGSYNSPLHF. CDR3 in DNA: TGTGCCAGCAGGAGCCACAGGGGCTCCTATAATTCACCCCTCCACTTT.

On this clone itself: This specimen includes other DNA sequences encoding the same CDR3. The chain couples TRBV15 to TRBJ2-7; 10 nucleotides align to TRBD1. V trimming: 1 base; J trimming: 0 bases; junction bases outside the gene matches: 0. The germline V gene has CDR1 LNHNV and CDR2 YYDKDF (reference sequence). This CDR3 is built from 15 residues. The chain's CDR3 is CATSRGTGGSYEQYF. In nucleotides, the CDR3 is TGTGCCACCAGCAGAGGGACAGGGGGCTCCTACGAGCAGTACTTC.

The rearrangement links TRBV6-5 to TRBJ2-3; D unclear. Trimming took off 5 bases at V and 1 base at J, with 13 bases between the two ends. This CDR3 has 15 amino acids. Per the germline V gene, CDR1 is MNHEY and CDR2 is SVGAGI. This CDR3 is CASSPSWEGTDTQYF. The DNA of the CDR3 is TGTGCCAGCAGTCCCTCTTGGGAAGGCACAGATACGCAGTATTTT.